The 26 T cell receptor beta chains below all came from one sample that was sequenced in a study of identical twins. TCRdb independently ran MiXCR on the 5' RACE reads; one entry per CDR3 protein. The table shows around 570,000 distinct CDR3 sequences, with around a tenth occurring only once. These data also formed part of another study, on yellow fever vaccine responses in identical twins.

Sequencing was performed on PBMCs. These receptors originate from a woman in her late teens or twenties in good health.

This clonotype appeared a few times. V gene TRBV4-3 combines with J gene TRBJ1-4; 7 bases fit TRBD1. The V and J ends lost 4 bases and 7 bases, in that order; junction bases with no gene match: 12. CDR3 size: 16 residues. The V gene's germline CDR1 is LGHNA and CDR2 YSLEER. As DNA, the CDR3 is TGCGCCAGCAGCCGCACGAGGGGGCTGGAGGGTGAAAAACTGTTTTTT. Its translation: CASSRTRGLEGEKLFF.

This sequence joins TRBV20-1 and TRBJ2-3, with D maybe TRBD1 (6 bases). This CDR3 spans 15 amino acids. Germline V gene lookup returns CDR1 DFQATT and CDR2 SNEGSKA (reference sequence). The CDR3 nucleotides are TGCAGCGCGAGATTGAGGGGGAGTAGCACAGATACGCAGTATTTT. It yields the protein CSARLRGSSTDTQYF.

The chain combines TRBV5-1 with TRBJ2-7; 11 bases agree with TRBD2. The CDR3 runs to 16 residues. J was trimmed by 2 bases and V by 4 bases; bases with no gene match: 8. Germline CDR1 SGHRS, CDR2 YFSETQ. The CDR3 protein is CASSPFLAGGTYEQYF. CDR3 nucleotide sequence: TGCGCCAGCAGCCCCTTCCTAGCGGGGGGTACCTACGAGCAGTACTTC.

This clonotype has at least ten counts. The gene calls are TRBV29-1 and TRBJ2-1; 12 nucleotides align to TRBD2. The CDR3 consists of 14 residues. J gave up 6 bases and V 6 bases, and 6 bases lay outside the gene matches. Germline CDR1 SQVTM, CDR2 ANQGSEA. The CDR3 coding sequence is TGCAGCGTACTACTAGCGGGAGGTCTCAATGAGCAGTTCTTC. Its translation is CSVLLAGGLNEQFF.

This clonotype was detected a few times. The chain uses TRBV19 and TRBJ2-1; 13 bases fit TRBD2. CDR3 length: 16 residues. Germline loops: CDR1 LNHDA, CDR2 SQIVND (reference sequence). V shed 1 base, J shed 10 bases, and the junction held 7 bases outside the gene matches. CDR3 region: CASSIVAGLAGPEQFF. Written as DNA, the CDR3 is TGTGCCAGTAGTATAGTTGCGGGACTAGCGGGACCGGAGCAGTTCTTC.

This clonotype was seen at least ten times. The chain employs TRBV10-3 and TRBJ2-2; TRBD2 aligns across 8 bases. Germline CDR1 ENHRY, CDR2 SYGVKD. Trimming cost V 6 bases and J 6 bases; bases outside gene matches: 9. This CDR3 region has 15 residues. The CDR3 coding sequence is TGTGCCATCAGAACCGGGACTAGTGAATCCGGGGAGCTGTTTTTT. Protein product: CAIRTGTSESGELFF.

This clonotype was found a few times. V usage is TRBV11-2 and J usage is TRBJ2-5; tentative D call: TRBD2 (6 bases). Germline V gives CDR1 SGHAT, CDR2 FQNNGV. The CDR3 sequence is 17 residues long. V was clipped by 3 bases and J by 2 bases, with 19 bases between them. In DNA form, the CDR3 reads TGTGCCAGCAGCTTTCGTAAGGCTAGCGTTAATCAAGAGACCCAGTACTTC. Its protein product is CASSFRKASVNQETQYF.

This clonotype was detected ten times or more. This chain uses TRBV10-3 with TRBJ2-7; D call uncertain. Trimming took 4 bases from V and 0 from J, leaving 7 bases between them. This CDR3 comprises 13 residues. Germline V gives CDR1 ENHRY, CDR2 SYGVKD. Here the CDR3 DNA reads TGTGCCATCAGTGCCATGGGCTCCTACGAGCAGTACTTC. It is translated as CAISAMGSYEQYF.

The rearrangement joins TRBV2 to TRBJ2-2; D is possibly TRBD2 (5 bases). With 4 bases removed from V and 1 base from J, the gap between germline ends came to 10 bases. This CDR3 has 15 residues. Germline CDR1 SNHLY, CDR2 FYNNEI. As DNA, the CDR3 is TGTGCCAGCAGTGCAGTGGCGGGGAACACCGGGGAGCTGTTTTTT. It is translated as CASSAVAGNTGELFF.

The chain carries TRBV5-1 and TRBJ2-2; 15 bases line up with TRBD2. Germline V gene sequence: CDR1 SGHRS, CDR2 YFSETQ. Unmatched junction bases numbered 17, after V lost 6 bases and J lost 2 bases. The CDR3 runs to 21 residues. The DNA for the CDR3 is TGCGCCAGCACCTCCGACGTGGGGACTAGCGGGAGGCACACAAACACCGGGGAGCTGTTTTTT. This sequence encodes CASTSDVGTSGRHTNTGELFF.

The chain is built from TRBV6-1 and TRBJ2-7; TRBD2 aligns across 15 bases. The CDR3 has 17 residues. The V and J ends lost 5 bases and 7 bases, in that order; junction bases with no gene match: 12. Germline V gene data show CDR1 as MNHNS and CDR2 as SASEGT. DNA for the CDR3: TGTGCCAGCAGTCCAATCCCGGGACTAGCGGGAGGAAGGGAGCAGTACTTC. Translating gives CASSPIPGLAGGREQYF.

V is TRBV30 and J is TRBJ2-3, with TRBD2 matching 9 bases. Germline CDR1 GTSNPN, CDR2 SVGIG (reference sequence). The CDR3 totals 15 residues. J gave up 4 bases and V 4 bases, and 9 bases lay outside the gene matches. Here the CDR3 reads CAWKRASGKSDTQYF. The CDR3 nucleotides read TGTGCCTGGAAAAGGGCTAGCGGGAAGTCAGATACGCAGTATTTT.

The sample holds many counts of this clonotype. V usage is TRBV25-1 and J usage is TRBJ2-7; D may be TRBD1 (6 bases). The length of the CDR3 is 11 residues. In germline, CDR1 is MGHDK, CDR2 SYGVNS. Trimming took 4 bases from V and 12 from J, leaving 13 bases between them. The CDR3, as DNA: TGTGCCAGCAGTGCGGGACATCTCCTGTACTTC. Amino acid sequence: CASSAGHLLYF.

This clonotype was counted ten times or more. The V call is TRBV29-1, the J call TRBJ2-7, with TRBD2 matching over 7 bases. Germline assignment: CDR1 SQVTM and CDR2 ANQGSEA. J gave up 6 bases and V 1 base, and 12 bases lay outside the gene matches. This CDR3 is 15 amino acids long. DNA of the CDR3: TGCAGCGTTGAAGCTCGGGCGGGAGTCGTTGGCGAGCAGTACTTC. This gives the protein CSVEARAGVVGEQYF.

This clonotype was observed many times. The chain recombines TRBV5-1 with TRBJ2-1; D is uncertain. This CDR3 is 14 amino acids long. V lost 0 bases, J lost 0 bases, and 4 bases lay in between. Germline assignment: CDR1 SGHRS and CDR2 YFSETQ. The CDR3: CASSLGPSYNEQFF. In DNA form, the CDR3 reads TGCGCCAGCAGCTTGGGACCCTCCTACAATGAGCAGTTCTTC.

Notes on this clonotype: The CDR3 does not end in the conserved phenylalanine or tryptophan, so this is likely a read error. The rearrangement joins TRBV29-1 to TRBJ2-3, with D possibly TRBD1 on 5 matching bases. The germline gives CDR1 SQVTM, CDR2 ANQGSEA. The V gene lost 2 bases and the J gene lost 4 bases, with 10 bases spanning the gap. The CDR3 is made up of 13 amino acids. CDR3 sequence reads: CSVEHLRADTQYY. The CDR3 DNA reads TGCAGCGTTGAACATCTCAGGGCAGATACGCAGTATTAT.

The chain has TRBV7-2 and TRBJ2-7; 7 bases match TRBD2. With 5 bases clipped from V and 0 bases from J, the junction kept 4 bases outside the gene matches. This CDR3 spans 14 amino acids. Per germline, CDR1 SGHTA and CDR2 FQGNSA. The CDR3 bases are TGTGCCAGCAGCGCAGCGGGGCACTCCTACGAGCAGTACTTC. Its translation: CASSAAGHSYEQYF.

This clonotype was counted ten times or more. J is TRBJ2-3 and V is TRBV5-1; 11 bases match TRBD2. V was pared by 3 bases and J by 3 bases, with 12 bases of the junction left unmatched. Germline CDR1 is SGHRS and CDR2 is YFSETQ. The CDR3 contains 18 residues. CDR3 coding DNA: TGCGCCAGCAGCTCCGGACTAGCGGGCCTTCGATCGACAGATACGCAGTATTTT. Translated: CASSSGLAGLRSTDTQYF. The full variable domain, its missing parts supplied by reference TRBV5-1 and TRBJ2-3, is KAGVTQTPRYLIKTRGQQVTLSCSPISGHRSVSWYQQTPGQGLQFLFEYFSETQRNKGNFPGRFSGRQFSNSRSEMNVSTLELGDSALYLCASSSGLAGLRSTDTQYFGPGTRLTVL.

This clonotype came up many times. This chain links TRBV20-1 with TRBJ2-1; 13 bases fit TRBD2. The CDR3 is 16 amino acids. Germline CDR1 reads DFQATT; CDR2 reads SNEGSKA (reference sequence). Unmatched junction bases numbered 10, after V lost 3 bases and J lost 8 bases. CDR3 sequence: CSASLQAGLAGDEQFF. CDR3 DNA: TGCAGTGCTAGCCTCCAGGCAGGACTAGCGGGAGATGAGCAGTTCTTC.

The V call is TRBV10-3, the J call TRBJ2-7; weak D call: TRBD1 (6 bases). The CDR3 covers 13 residues. The V end was cut by 7 bases, the J end by 4 bases, with 14 bases between. CDR1 ENHRY and CDR2 SYGVKD come from the germline V gene. In DNA form, the CDR3 reads TGTGCCATCACAGCAGGGGCTAGTTACGAGCAGTACTTC. Translating it yields CAITAGASYEQYF.

This clonotype was counted a few times. The chain joins TRBV29-1 to TRBJ2-1; TRBD2 matches 14 bases. CDR3 size: 14 residues. After removal of 7 bases from V and 9 bases from J, the junction contained 8 bases not matched to a gene. Germline V gives CDR1 SQVTM, CDR2 ANQGSEA. CDR3 protein: CSGGGLAGVGEQFF. CDR3 in DNA: TGCAGCGGGGGGGGACTAGCGGGAGTCGGTGAGCAGTTCTTC.

In its sample, this clonotype was seen a few times. This rearrangement joins TRBV6-2 or TRBV6-3 to TRBJ2-3, with D perhaps matching TRBD1 (6 bases). CDR1 is MNHEY, CDR2 SVGEGT, per germline. V lost 6 bases and J 2 bases, leaving 15 bases between the germline ends. The CDR3 extends over 15 amino acids. The CDR3 nucleotides are TGTGCCAGCAGCCCGGACAGTCTTTCCACAGATACGCAGTATTTT. Translation: CASSPDSLSTDTQYF.

In its sample, this clonotype was seen many times. The V call is TRBV13, the J call TRBJ2-5, with D uncertain. The CDR3 spans 14 residues. Germline V gene lookup returns CDR1 PRHDT and CDR2 FYEKMQ (reference sequence). V lost 8 bases, J lost 1 base, and 14 bases lay in between. The CDR3 here is CASRSRLPQETQYF. CDR3 DNA: TGTGCCAGCCGATCTAGACTCCCCCAAGAGACCCAGTACTTC.

This clonotype was picked up many times. The chain joins TRBV15 to TRBJ1-2; D gene ambiguous. The germline gives CDR1 LNHNV, CDR2 YYDKDF (reference sequence). The V end was cut by 0 bases, the J end by 2 bases, with 7 bases between. CDR3 length: 14 residues. The CDR3 reads CATSRDRQNYGYTF. The CDR3 DNA is TGTGCCACCAGCAGAGATAGGCAGAACTATGGCTACACCTTC.

The V and J genes are TRBV11-2 and TRBJ2-3; 8 positions agree with TRBD2. CDR3 length equals 14 residues. Looked up from germline, CDR1 is SGHAT and CDR2 is FQNNGV. Unmatched junction bases numbered 3, after V lost 4 bases and J lost 3 bases. The CDR3 nucleotides read TGTGCCAGCAGCTACAGACTAGCGACAGATACGCAGTATTTT. Its protein is CASSYRLATDTQYF.

This clonotype was detected a few times. The chain uses TRBV20-1 and TRBJ2-5, with 9 positions matching TRBD1. Germline V lookup: CDR1 DFQATT, CDR2 SNEGSKA (reference sequence). The CDR3 spans 15 residues. Losses at the gene ends were 5 bases for V and 5 bases for J; bases not matched to a gene: 12. CDR3 bases: TGCAGTGCTTGCTTAACAGGGGGCCTAGGGGAGACCCAGTACTTC. Its translation: CSACLTGGLGETQYF.